The next 18 T cell receptor beta chains were all read from a single sample in a study of CXCR3-negative and CXCR3-positive naive CD8 T cells. Study conclusions and caveats: CXCR3-positive naive cells had TRB CDR3s that were more hydrophobic than CXCR3-negative naive cells had.

UMI-tagged TRB cDNA libraries were built via 5' RACE. TCRdb re-called the 5' RACE reads and shows each CDR3 protein once, DNA omitted. In all, the sample yields over 150,000 distinct CDR3 sequences. These receptors have no identified antigens. The material sequenced was naive CXCR3+ CD8+ T cells from blood. Described subset: CD45RO-CCR7+CD27+CD95- naive CD8+ T cells expressing CXCR3 (TNR3+). The source of these receptors is a human donor in good health. Some clones in this sample may be carry-over from other donors' samples.

The genes are TRBV9 and TRBJ2-5; lacking DNA, the TRBD2 call made by TCRdb goes unchecked. The CDR3 is 16 amino acids. Germline CDR1 and CDR2: SGDLS and YYNGEE. CDR3 region: CASSVSPSGGQETQYF.

The chain carries TRBV19 and TRBJ2-3; TCRdb names TRBD1, which stays unverified in the absence of DNA. Germline V CDR1 and CDR2: LNHDA, SQIVND (reference sequence). This CDR3 comprises 13 residues. CDR3 amino acids: CASTAGAADTQYF.

The CDR3 sequence: CASSSSSQGSLAKNIQYF. V gene TRBV28 combines with J gene TRBJ2-4; without DNA, the TCRdb call of TRBD1 cannot be checked. The V gene's germline CDR1 is MDHEN and CDR2 SYDVKM. The CDR3 is made up of 18 amino acids.

V usage is TRBV20-1 and J usage is TRBJ1-1. CDR3 size: 13 residues. The germline V gene has CDR1 DFQATT and CDR2 SNEGSKA (reference sequence). CDR3: CSALRVENTEAFF.

CDR3 sequence: CASSLESYEQYF. The genes are TRBV7-9 and TRBJ2-7. CDR3 length: 12 residues. Germline CDR1 is SEHNR and CDR2 is FQNEAQ (reference sequence).

CDR3 protein: CASSLPAESNEQFF. This chain joins TRBV7-9 and TRBJ2-1. CDR3 size: 14 residues. Germline-derived CDR1 and CDR2 are SEHNR and FQNEAQ (reference sequence).

The chain is built from TRBV7-8 and TRBJ2-3. Germline lookup yields CDR1 SGHVS and CDR2 FQNEAQ. This CDR3 comprises 16 residues. The CDR3: CASSLFRNSSTDTQYF.

The chain joins TRBV7-3 to TRBJ2-7. The CDR3 runs to 14 residues. Germline V gene data show CDR1 as SGHTA and CDR2 as FQGTGA. The CDR3 protein is CASSLTPIGYEQYF.

The chain has TRBV29-1 and TRBJ2-3; the D call of TRBD2 rests on TCRdb alone, since no DNA is present to check it. Germline CDR1 and CDR2: SQVTM and ANQGSEA. The CDR3 has 15 amino acids. CDR3 residues: CRIRLAQKCTDTQYF.

The chain combines TRBV7-3 with TRBJ2-1; the D call from TCRdb, TRBD1, cannot be confirmed without DNA. Germline CDR1 reads SGHTA; CDR2 reads FQGTGA. CDR3 size: 16 residues. The CDR3 sequence is CASSPAGQMGVNEQFF.

The genes are TRBV27 and TRBJ1-6. The length of the CDR3 is 14 residues. Germline V gives CDR1 MNHEY, CDR2 SMNVEV (reference sequence). This CDR3 reads CASSFGQPYSPLHF.

V and J are TRBV28 and TRBJ2-2; the TRBD2 assignment by TCRdb is unverifiable without DNA. Germline V CDR1 and CDR2: MDHEN, SYDVKM. This CDR3 contains 15 residues. CDR3: CASTSGATGAGELFF.

This chain joins TRBV4-3 and TRBJ1-1. This CDR3 is built from 14 residues. Germline CDR1 is LGHNA and CDR2 is YSLEER. This CDR3 reads CASSQDLGPREAFF.

The CDR3 sequence: CASMGGSGIYNEQFF. The chain combines TRBV5-6 with TRBJ2-1; TCRdb returns TRBD2, unconfirmable since there is no DNA. Germline assignment: CDR1 SGHDT and CDR2 YYEEEE. The CDR3 runs to 15 residues.

The chain employs TRBV7-3 and TRBJ2-5; TCRdb returns TRBD2, unconfirmable since there is no DNA. Germline CDR1 and CDR2: SGHTA and FQGTGA. The CDR3 totals 13 residues. CDR3 sequence reads: CASSVGMGETQYF.

This rearrangement joins TRBV11-2 to TRBJ2-1. The CDR3 has 12 residues. Per germline, CDR1 SGHAT and CDR2 FQNNGV. The CDR3 here is CASRLAENEQFF.

The chain carries TRBV27 and TRBJ2-5. The CDR3 has 14 residues. Germline CDR1 MNHEY, CDR2 SMNVEV (reference sequence). This CDR3 is CASRDLVLPATQYF.

The V and J genes are TRBV28 and TRBJ2-4; with no DNA, the TCRdb D assignment of TRBD1 cannot be verified. Germline V CDR1 and CDR2: MDHEN, SYDVKM. The CDR3 runs to 15 residues. The CDR3 reads CASSPPSSGKNIQYF.